Following are 14 T cell receptor beta chains from one sample sequenced in a study of T cell responses to AZD1222 COVID-19 vaccine. The table came from immunoSEQ multiplex PCR; TCRdb's copy has only in-frame clones and leaves some out. The sample shows about 160,000 clones, more than 70% of them seen only once. The sample consisted of peripheral blood, taken on day 0 of AZD1222 vaccination. Receptors were obtained from an adult in good health.

J is TRBJ2-7 and V is TRBV12-3 or TRBV12-4; the D gene is possibly TRBD2 (6 bases). The length of the CDR3 is 12 residues. V lost 3 bases to trimming and J lost 6 bases, with 9 bases between them. CDR3 loop: CASSFAGGEQYF. The CDR3 nucleotides read TGTGCCAGCAGTTTTGCCGGGGGCGAGCAGTACTTC.

This sequence joins TRBV7-2 and TRBJ1-2; D gene unclear. This CDR3 contains 13 residues. Germline CDR1 is SGHTA and CDR2 is FQGNSA. Trimming shortened V by 1 base and J by 6 bases, and 9 bases separated the two germline ends. The CDR3 DNA is TGTGCCAGCAGCTTAGGACGGATTGATGGCTACACCTTC. This gives the protein CASSLGRIDGYTF.

The chain carries TRBV3-1 (or the pseudogene TRBV3-2) and TRBJ1-1; TRBD1 might be the D (5 bases). The V gene lost 3 bases and the J gene lost 1 base, with 6 bases spanning the gap. Germline CDR1 is LGHDT and CDR2 is YNNKEL (reference sequence). The CDR3 totals 13 residues. The CDR3, as DNA: TGTGCCAGCAGCCAGGGACGGAACACTGAAGCTTTCTTT. Amino acid sequence: CASSQGRNTEAFF.

The V and J genes are TRBV7-9 and TRBJ1-1; 8 bases are shared with TRBD1. Germline V gene lookup returns CDR1 SEHNR and CDR2 FQNEAQ (reference sequence). The V and J ends lost 3 bases and 4 bases, in that order; junction bases with no gene match: 4. The CDR3 runs to 14 residues. The CDR3 reads CASSFGQGGTEAFF. The CDR3 region has the DNA TGTGCCAGCAGCTTCGGACAGGGAGGCACTGAAGCTTTCTTT.

The chain couples TRBV24-1 to TRBJ2-5, with 9 bases that match TRBD2. This CDR3 has 18 residues. Germline V gives CDR1 KGHDR, CDR2 SFDVKD. V was pared by 3 bases and J by 4 bases, with 14 bases of the junction left unmatched. The CDR3 nucleotides are TGTGCCACCAGTGATCCCTTCGCGCTTAGCGGGGGATCAGAGACCCAGTACTTC. Protein: CATSDPFALSGGSETQYF.

The chain is built from TRBV18 and TRBJ1-4; D not resolved. Germline V CDR1 and CDR2: KGHSH, LQKENI. The CDR3 totals 12 residues. V lost 8 bases, J lost 8 bases, and 12 bases lay in between. For the CDR3, the DNA is TGTGCCAGCGGTCCGGGTGTCGAAAAACTGTTTTTT. This codes for CASGPGVEKLFF.

The V call is TRBV7-2, the J call TRBJ2-2, with TRBD1 identical over 8 bases. The CDR3 has 15 amino acids. Trimming removed 3 bases from V and 7 bases from J; junction bases left unmatched: 7. Germline assignment: CDR1 SGHTA and CDR2 FQGNSA. This CDR3 reads CASSFGQGRGGELFF. The DNA for the CDR3 is TGTGCCAGCAGCTTCGGACAGGGTCGGGGCGGGGAGCTGTTTTTT.

This sequence joins TRBV19 and TRBJ2-3; D gene unclear. The V and J ends lost 5 bases and 0 bases respectively, with 12 bases between them. CDR1 is LNHDA and CDR2 is SQIVND in the germline V gene (reference sequence). The CDR3 is 15 residues long. The CDR3 loop reads CASSSRISSTDTQYF. CDR3 coding DNA: TGTGCCAGTAGTTCCAGGATTTCTAGCACAGATACGCAGTATTTT. Variable domain in full (rest from reference TRBV19 and TRBJ2-3): DGGITQSPKYLFRKEGQNVTLSCEQNLNHDAMYWYRQDPGQGLRLIYYSQIVNDFQKGDIAEGYSVSREKKESFPLTVTSAQKNPTAFYLCASSSRISSTDTQYFGPGTRLTVL.

This clone has only one observation. The V gene is TRBV18, the J gene TRBJ1-5; no firm D call. Germline-derived CDR1 and CDR2 are KGHSH and LQKENI. Trimming removed 4 bases at V and 5 bases at J, with 9 bases between. This CDR3 spans 13 amino acids. This chain's CDR3 is CASSLKQDQPQHF. The CDR3 bases are TGTGCCAGCTCACTAAAACAAGATCAGCCCCAGCATTTT.

This chain joins TRBV6-5 and TRBJ1-1, with D perhaps TRBD1 (6 bases). This CDR3 is 14 amino acids long. Germline V gene sequence: CDR1 MNHEY, CDR2 SVGAGI. V lost 7 bases and J 1 base, leaving 13 bases between the germline ends. As DNA, the CDR3 is TGTGCCAGCAACCTCCCAGGGGCGAACACTGAAGCTTTCTTT. The encoded protein is CASNLPGANTEAFF.

The V call is TRBV18, the J call TRBJ1-5; D gene ambiguous. V shed 6 bases and J shed 1 base, with 7 bases lying between them. The CDR3 spans 13 residues. Germline values: CDR1 KGHSH, CDR2 LQKENI. CDR3 DNA: TGTGCCAGCTCTGCTCAGAGCAATCAGCCCCAGCATTTT. Translating it yields CASSAQSNQPQHF.

The chain uses TRBV4-2 and TRBJ1-3; D remains unclear. Trimming left V 3 bases short and J 2 bases short, with 11 bases between. The CDR3 covers 15 residues. The V gene's germline CDR1 is LGHNA and CDR2 YNFKEQ. CDR3 sequence reads: CASSQEVTAGNTIYF. Here the CDR3 DNA reads TGTGCCAGCAGCCAGGAAGTCACCGCTGGAAACACCATATATTTT.

CDR3 protein: CASSNPGQGARQPQHF. The CDR3 coding sequence is TGTGCCAGTAGTAATCCGGGACAGGGGGCACGGCAGCCCCAGCATTTT. The gene calls are TRBV19 and TRBJ1-5; 12 bases fit TRBD1. Germline V gene lookup returns CDR1 LNHDA and CDR2 SQIVND (reference sequence). V was clipped by 4 bases and J by 7 bases; unmatched bases: 8. This CDR3 has 16 amino acids.

Comments on this clone: The same CDR3 can be traced to other DNA sequences in this sample. This rearrangement joins TRBV5-1 to TRBJ1-1, with 8 positions matching TRBD1. V gave up 3 bases and J gave up 4 bases; unmatched junction bases: 8. The V gene's germline CDR1 is SGHRS and CDR2 YFSETQ. The CDR3 is 15 residues long. The CDR3 loop is CASSYGQGGSTEAFF. The CDR3 DNA is TGCGCCAGCAGCTACGGACAGGGCGGGAGCACTGAAGCTTTCTTT.